This T cell receptor beta chain was found in a study of blood T cell repertoires in COVID-19. Clones were sequenced by immunoSEQ multiplex PCR, and TCRdb holds only the in-frame ones, with some missing. The repertoire has about 330,000 clones, around 87% of them found once; the top ten carry roughly 5.2%. Those enrolled, adults aged roughly 18 to 89 years, came from around 24 US areas. Clinical history as reported by participants underpinned cohort assignment. Germline V gene data show CDR1 as SGHRS and CDR2 as YFSETQ. This CDR3 has 15 residues. The V gene lost 3 bases and the J gene lost 4 bases, with 16 bases spanning the gap.

The gene calls are TRBV5-1 and TRBJ1-1; possibly TRBD1 for D (5 bases). The sequence was collected from a woman aged 25 to 45 who had recovered from COVID-19. The sequenced material came from PBMCs or T cells enriched from blood (not recorded which). CDR3 sequence reads: CASSYGEGMSTEAFF. DNA of the CDR3: TGCGCCAGCAGCTATGGGGAGGGGATGAGCACTGAAGCTTTCTTT.